Listed below are T cell receptor beta chains from one sample, sequenced in a study of blood T cell repertoires in COVID-19. The method was immunoSEQ multiplex PCR; TCRdb's version includes in-frame clones alone and lacks a portion of them. This sample has approximately 140,000 clones, with around 90% found just once. Sequencing was carried out using PBMCs or T cells enriched from blood (not recorded which). All receptors come from a woman between 35 and 50 years old who had been exposed to COVID-19. The CDR3 runs from the conserved cysteine through the conserved F or W. Fields, in order: V gene, J gene, D gene, clone size, CDR3 DNA, CDR3 protein. The D gene is left open where the match is weak. Expanded clones get a size class; other rows say once, few or many, or leave the size out.

v_call: TRBV6-2/TRBV6-3; j_call: TRBJ2-7; d_call: TRBD2; clone_size: -; cdr3_nt: TGTGCCAGCAGCAATACCGGGACTACCTTTGGCGAGCAGTACTTC; cdr3_aa: CASSNTGTTFGEQYF
v_call: TRBV7-2; j_call: TRBJ2-5; d_call: -; clone_size: -; cdr3_nt: TGTGCCAGCAGCTTATCTACCCGAGAGACCCAGTACTTC; cdr3_aa: CASSLSTRETQYF
v_call: TRBV19; j_call: TRBJ1-6; d_call: -; clone_size: -; cdr3_nt: TGTGCCAGTAGTATTCAGACAGAAAGTTCACCCCTCCACTTT; cdr3_aa: CASSIQTESSPLHF
v_call: TRBV18; j_call: TRBJ2-7; d_call: -; clone_size: -; cdr3_nt: TGTGCCAGCTCAGGGGGGATGAACTACGAGCAGTACTTC; cdr3_aa: CASSGGMNYEQYF
v_call: TRBV25-1; j_call: TRBJ1-5; d_call: -; clone_size: -; cdr3_nt: TGTGCCAGCAGTGATCCCCGCAGCGAAAATCAGCCCCAGCATTTT; cdr3_aa: CASSDPRSENQPQHF
v_call: TRBV5-1; j_call: TRBJ1-1; d_call: -; clone_size: -; cdr3_nt: TGCGCCAGCAGCCAATCAGGTCAGAACACTGAAGCTTTCTTT; cdr3_aa: CASSQSGQNTEAFF
v_call: TRBV19; j_call: TRBJ1-5; d_call: TRBD1; clone_size: -; cdr3_nt: TGTGCCAGTAGTGGGACAGGAAATCAGCCCCAGCATTTT; cdr3_aa: CASSGTGNQPQHF
v_call: TRBV12-3/TRBV12-4; j_call: TRBJ1-5; d_call: -; clone_size: -; cdr3_nt: TGTGCCAGCAGTTTTGACGAGCGACAGCCCCAGCATTTT; cdr3_aa: CASSFDERQPQHF
v_call: TRBV6-5; j_call: TRBJ2-5; d_call: TRBD2; clone_size: -; cdr3_nt: TGTGCCAGCAGTCGGGAGAGGGAGGGGCGGGAGACCCAGTACTTC; cdr3_aa: CASSREREGRETQYF
v_call: TRBV27; j_call: TRBJ2-7; d_call: -; clone_size: -; cdr3_nt: TGTGCCAGCAGCTGGCAGGGCGGCGAGCAGTACTTC; cdr3_aa: CASSWQGGEQYF
v_call: TRBV5-1; j_call: TRBJ1-4; d_call: TRBD1; clone_size: -; cdr3_nt: TGCGCCAGCAGCATCGGGACAGATGAAAAACTGTTTTTT; cdr3_aa: CASSIGTDEKLFF
v_call: TRBV4-2; j_call: TRBJ2-1; d_call: -; clone_size: -; cdr3_nt: TGTGCCAGCAGCCGTGGGGGCCGTAACAATGAGCAGTTCTTC; cdr3_aa: CASSRGGRNNEQFF
v_call: TRBV7-2; j_call: TRBJ2-3; d_call: -; clone_size: once; cdr3_nt: TGTGCCAGCAGCTTGTTGACTAGCACAGATACGCAGTATTTT; cdr3_aa: CASSLLTSTDTQYF
v_call: TRBV19; j_call: TRBJ1-3; d_call: -; clone_size: -; cdr3_nt: TGTGCCAGCGCAGGTGCTGCTGGAAACACCATATATTTT; cdr3_aa: CASAGAAGNTIYF
v_call: TRBV9; j_call: TRBJ1-2; d_call: -; clone_size: few; cdr3_nt: TGTGCCAGCAGCGGAGGAGGGAACTATGGCTACACCTTC; cdr3_aa: CASSGGGNYGYTF
v_call: TRBV27; j_call: TRBJ1-4; d_call: -; clone_size: -; cdr3_nt: TGTGCCAGCAGGTTACAGGGAACTAATGAAAAACTGTTTTTT; cdr3_aa: CASRLQGTNEKLFF
v_call: TRBV25-1; j_call: TRBJ2-1; d_call: -; clone_size: -; cdr3_nt: TGTGCCAGCAGTTTAGGGGATGAGCAGTTCTTC; cdr3_aa: CASSLGDEQFF
v_call: TRBV7-6; j_call: TRBJ2-1; d_call: TRBD2; clone_size: -; cdr3_nt: TGTGCCAGCAGCTTATACGGGGGGGTGAGCTCCTACAATGAGCAGTTCTTC; cdr3_aa: CASSLYGGVSSYNEQFF
v_call: TRBV19; j_call: TRBJ2-7; d_call: -; clone_size: -; cdr3_nt: TGTGCCAGTAGTATCAGGGGCGGCGAGCAGTACTTC; cdr3_aa: CASSIRGGEQYF
v_call: TRBV4-1; j_call: TRBJ2-7; d_call: -; clone_size: -; cdr3_nt: TGCGCCAGCAGCCAACTCAACGACAGGCTCGAGCAGTACTTC; cdr3_aa: CASSQLNDRLEQYF
v_call: TRBV5-1; j_call: TRBJ1-5; d_call: -; clone_size: -; cdr3_nt: TGCGCCAGCAGCCCCCGGGCAGGGGCCGATCAGCCCCAGCATTTT; cdr3_aa: CASSPRAGADQPQHF
v_call: TRBV4-1; j_call: TRBJ1-2; d_call: TRBD1; clone_size: -; cdr3_nt: TGCGCCAGCAGCCAAGGACGGCAGGGGGTCGGCTACACCTTC; cdr3_aa: CASSQGRQGVGYTF
v_call: TRBV19; j_call: TRBJ1-4; d_call: TRBD1; clone_size: -; cdr3_nt: TGTGCCAGTAGGATGGACAGGGGGCATGAAAAACTGTTTTTT; cdr3_aa: CASRMDRGHEKLFF
v_call: TRBV7-9; j_call: TRBJ1-1; d_call: -; clone_size: -; cdr3_nt: TGTGCCAGCAGCTTAGCTGCTAGGGGCACTGAAGCTTTCTTT; cdr3_aa: CASSLAARGTEAFF
v_call: TRBV7-6; j_call: TRBJ1-3; d_call: TRBD1; clone_size: -; cdr3_nt: TGTGCCAGCAGCCGGACAGGGGGAAACACCATATATTTT; cdr3_aa: CASSRTGGNTIYF
v_call: TRBV18; j_call: TRBJ1-2; d_call: -; clone_size: -; cdr3_nt: TGTGCCAGCTCCCCCGACCAGGACTATGGCTACACCTTC; cdr3_aa: CASSPDQDYGYTF
v_call: TRBV2; j_call: TRBJ2-7; d_call: -; clone_size: few; cdr3_nt: TGTGCCAGCAGTGAAGCCGGGCGGGGCTCCTACGAGCAGTACTTC; cdr3_aa: CASSEAGRGSYEQYF
v_call: TRBV6-4; j_call: TRBJ2-5; d_call: -; clone_size: -; cdr3_nt: TGTGCCAGCAGTGTGGGACACCTACAAGAGACCCAGTACTTC; cdr3_aa: CASSVGHLQETQYF
v_call: TRBV11-2; j_call: TRBJ1-4; d_call: -; clone_size: -; cdr3_nt: TGTGCCAGCAGCCGCGTTTTGACTAATGAAAAACTGTTTTTT; cdr3_aa: CASSRVLTNEKLFF
v_call: TRBV5-1; j_call: TRBJ1-4; d_call: TRBD1; clone_size: -; cdr3_nt: TGCGCCAGCCAAGGGGCAGGGGGCGGTGAAAAACTGTTTTTT; cdr3_aa: CASQGAGGGEKLFF
v_call: TRBV28; j_call: TRBJ2-2; d_call: TRBD1; clone_size: -; cdr3_nt: TGTGCCAGCAGTGACCGGCCGGGACAGGGTGGCACCGGGGAGCTGTTTTTT; cdr3_aa: CASSDRPGQGGTGELFF
v_call: TRBV27; j_call: TRBJ2-3; d_call: -; clone_size: once; cdr3_nt: TGTGCCAGCAGTTTAAGTGACAGGCGAGATACGCAGTATTTT; cdr3_aa: CASSLSDRRDTQYF
v_call: TRBV10-3; j_call: TRBJ1-2; d_call: -; clone_size: once; cdr3_nt: TGTGCCATCAGTGTGGTTACAGGAGTAGACTATGGCTACACCTTC; cdr3_aa: CAISVVTGVDYGYTF
v_call: TRBV25-1; j_call: TRBJ1-1; d_call: -; clone_size: once; cdr3_nt: TGTGCCAGCAGTCTACGACATGGACAGTACACTGAAGCTTTCTTT; cdr3_aa: CASSLRHGQYTEAFF
v_call: TRBV15; j_call: TRBJ2-7; d_call: -; clone_size: once; cdr3_nt: TGTGCCACCTCGCCGGGACAACCAAACTACGAGCAGTACTTC; cdr3_aa: CATSPGQPNYEQYF
v_call: TRBV6-4; j_call: TRBJ1-1; d_call: -; clone_size: -; cdr3_nt: TGTGCCAGCAGTGTTGGCGGAGGCACTGAAGCTTTCTTT; cdr3_aa: CASSVGGGTEAFF
v_call: TRBV11-3; j_call: TRBJ1-1; d_call: -; clone_size: -; cdr3_nt: TGTGCCAGCAGCTCGGGACAGAACACTGAAGCTTTCTTT; cdr3_aa: CASSSGQNTEAFF
v_call: TRBV5-4; j_call: TRBJ2-4; d_call: TRBD2; clone_size: -; cdr3_nt: TGTGCCAGCAGCGCTCCTAGCGGGCCCGGGGACATTCAGTACTTC; cdr3_aa: CASSAPSGPGDIQYF
v_call: TRBV5-5; j_call: TRBJ1-5; d_call: -; clone_size: -; cdr3_nt: TGTGCCAGCAGCTTGGAGTACTATAGCAATCAGCCCCAGCATTTT; cdr3_aa: CASSLEYYSNQPQHF
v_call: TRBV27; j_call: TRBJ1-5; d_call: -; clone_size: -; cdr3_nt: TGTGCCAGCAGTTTATCGGGAGAGGCAGGTCAGCCCCAGCATTTT; cdr3_aa: CASSLSGEAGQPQHF
v_call: TRBV28; j_call: TRBJ1-2; d_call: TRBD1; clone_size: -; cdr3_nt: TGTGCCAGCAGCTCGCAGGGGGGCGGCTACACCTTC; cdr3_aa: CASSSQGGGYTF
v_call: TRBV2; j_call: TRBJ1-1; d_call: -; clone_size: -; cdr3_nt: TGTGCCAGCAATGGCGAGGCTGCCACTGAAGCTTTCTTT; cdr3_aa: CASNGEAATEAFF
v_call: TRBV6-5; j_call: TRBJ1-2; d_call: -; clone_size: few; cdr3_nt: TGTGCCATTACGGGCGGGCCGTCTGGCTACACCTTC; cdr3_aa: CAITGGPSGYTF
v_call: TRBV5-1; j_call: TRBJ2-3; d_call: -; clone_size: -; cdr3_nt: TGCGCCAGCAGCTTGGCCAGCGGCACCACAGATACGCAGTATTTT; cdr3_aa: CASSLASGTTDTQYF
v_call: TRBV27; j_call: TRBJ1-1; d_call: TRBD1; clone_size: once; cdr3_nt: TGTGCCAGCAGGTCAATTAAAATCCGGGACAGGGTTGAGAACACTGAAGCTTTCTTT; cdr3_aa: CASRSIKIRDRVENTEAFF
v_call: TRBV13; j_call: TRBJ2-1; d_call: TRBD2; clone_size: -; cdr3_nt: TGTGCCAGCAGCCTAGCGGTCTCCTACAATGAGCAGTTCTTC; cdr3_aa: CASSLAVSYNEQFF
v_call: TRBV20-1; j_call: TRBJ1-5; d_call: -; clone_size: -; cdr3_nt: TGCAGTGCTAGAGACGGTCAGCCCCAGCATTTT; cdr3_aa: CSARDGQPQHF
v_call: TRBV24-1; j_call: TRBJ2-1; d_call: -; clone_size: -; cdr3_nt: TGTGCCACCAGTCCAGGCTACTCCTACAATGAGCAGTTCTTC; cdr3_aa: CATSPGYSYNEQFF
v_call: TRBV19; j_call: TRBJ2-4; d_call: -; clone_size: -; cdr3_nt: TGTGCCAGTAGTATCGGCGACATCCTTACCGAGAACATTCAGTACTTC; cdr3_aa: CASSIGDILTENIQYF
v_call: TRBV3-1/TRBV3-2; j_call: TRBJ1-5; d_call: -; clone_size: -; cdr3_nt: TGTGCCAGCAGCCAAGGAACAGACAATCAGCCCCAGCATTTT; cdr3_aa: CASSQGTDNQPQHF
v_call: TRBV7-3; j_call: TRBJ2-6; d_call: TRBD1; clone_size: -; cdr3_nt: TGTGCCAGCAGCTCACAGGGGGCTTCTGGGGCCAACGTCCTGACTTTC; cdr3_aa: CASSSQGASGANVLTF
v_call: TRBV7-8; j_call: TRBJ2-3; d_call: TRBD2; clone_size: -; cdr3_nt: TGTGCCAGCAGCTTAAGGTGGGAGGGGAGCACAGATACGCAGTATTTT; cdr3_aa: CASSLRWEGSTDTQYF
v_call: TRBV27; j_call: TRBJ2-3; d_call: TRBD2; clone_size: -; cdr3_nt: TGTGCCAGCAGTTCGCGGACTAGCGGAACAGATACGCAGTATTTT; cdr3_aa: CASSSRTSGTDTQYF
v_call: TRBV11-3; j_call: TRBJ1-1; d_call: TRBD1; clone_size: -; cdr3_nt: TGTGCCAGCAGCTCCAGGACAGGGTACGAGGGGAACACTGAAGCTTTCTTT; cdr3_aa: CASSSRTGYEGNTEAFF
v_call: TRBV5-1; j_call: TRBJ1-3; d_call: TRBD1; clone_size: -; cdr3_nt: TGCGCCAGCAGCCCGGGACAGGGGGCAGGAAACACCATATATTTT; cdr3_aa: CASSPGQGAGNTIYF